The 3 T cell receptor beta chains reported below all come from one sample, sequenced in a study of T cells after yellow fever vaccination. TCRdb ran MiXCR on the 5' RACE reads and lists one entry per CDR3 protein. This table holds some 290,000 distinct CDR3 sequences, over 8.5% found once. The sequencing here drew on CD4+ T cells sorted from PBMCs, taken 45 days after the yellow fever booster vaccination. The receptor set was obtained from a man aged 18 to 30 who received the YFV17D yellow fever vaccine.

The sample holds many counts of this clonotype. V usage is TRBV10-3 and J usage is TRBJ1-2, with D unclear. Trimming cost V 8 bases and J 4 bases, with 20 bases left between them. Germline V CDR1 and CDR2: ENHRY, SYGVKD. The CDR3 is made up of 15 amino acids. In DNA, the CDR3 is TGTGCCATCCACCACTCGAATCGAGACGGCTATGGCTACACCTTC. Translating gives CAIHHSNRDGYGYTF.

This clonotype was observed a handful of times. This chain connects TRBV28 to TRBJ1-2; D is undetermined. This CDR3 region has 13 residues. Germline values: CDR1 MDHEN, CDR2 SYDVKM. V dropped 3 bases and J dropped 8 bases, with 13 bases sitting between them. This CDR3 is CASSFPTVGGYTF. In nucleotides, the CDR3 is TGTGCCAGCAGTTTCCCGACGGTCGGGGGCTACACCTTC.

V and J are TRBV5-4 and TRBJ2-7; 8 nucleotides line up with TRBD2. The germline gives CDR1 SGHNT, CDR2 YYREEE (reference sequence). V lost 4 bases and J lost 0; bases outside the gene matches: 6. The CDR3 is made up of 15 amino acids. This CDR3 is CASSREGGGSYEQYV. CDR3 DNA sequence: TGTGCCAGCAGCCGGGAGGGGGGGGGCTCCTACGAGCAGTACGTC.